This TCR beta chain is from a study of shared clonotypes between healthy human individuals. General study results and limits: Only blood underwent sampling, and tissue repertoires likely differ. Inspection by rarefaction showed sorted-subset sequencing to be incomplete despite large depth.

As concerns this clone: No antigen is known for it.

The naive CD8 fraction comprised CD45RO-negative cells positively selected for CCR7 and excluded terminally differentiated effector memory CD45RA+ cells. This CDR3 comprises 15 residues. Germline V gives CDR1 MGHDK, CDR2 SYGVNS. The data were produced by immunoSEQ multiplex PCR, yet TCRdb's version contains in-frame clones alone and is incomplete. This sample has about 2 million clones; approximately 94% occur once, and the top ten carry roughly 1%. The specimen sequenced was naive CD8+ T cells sorted from blood. This TCR came from a man aged 18 to 30 in good health. The chain uses TRBV25-1 and TRBJ2-5; TRBD1 agrees at 9 bases. The DNA end lines up better with TRBJ2-7; the J call may be wrong. Here the CDR3 DNA reads TGTGCCAGCAGTAGTGCCGGGACAGGGACCTACGAGCAGTACTTC. As protein: CASSSAGTGTYEQYF.